The next 25 T cell receptor beta chains were all read from a single sample in a study of T cell responses to AZD1222 COVID-19 vaccine. Clones were sequenced by immunoSEQ multiplex PCR, and TCRdb holds only the in-frame ones, with some missing. Of some 120,000 clones in the sample, approximately 85% were seen once. The specimen comprised peripheral blood, sampled on day 0 of AZD1222 vaccination. The receptor set was obtained from an adult in good health.

CDR3 residues: CASSHLSLEAEAFF. The CDR3 region has the DNA TGTGCCAGCAGCCACCTTTCGTTGGAGGCTGAAGCTTTCTTT. The chain has TRBV4-2 and TRBJ1-1; D call uncertain. The CDR3 is made up of 14 amino acids. CDR1 is LGHNA and CDR2 is YNFKEQ in the germline V gene. V lost 3 bases, J lost 6 bases, and 14 bases lay in between.

This sequence joins TRBV11-3 and TRBJ2-7; TRBD2 is a possible D gene (6 bases). The CDR3 is 11 residues long. Trimming stripped 10 bases from V and 3 bases from J, with 10 bases between. Germline CDR1 is SGHNT and CDR2 is YENEEA. The CDR3 region is CATMEGYEQYF. DNA of the CDR3: TGTGCCACCATGGAGGGCTACGAGCAGTACTTC.

The rearrangement links TRBV11-2 to TRBJ1-2; D remains unclear. This CDR3 spans 16 amino acids. Germline V gives CDR1 SGHAT, CDR2 FQNNGV. Trimming left V 0 bases short and J 5 bases short, with 16 bases between. CDR3 residues: CASSLDIGANHYGYTF. The CDR3 nucleotides read TGTGCCAGCAGCTTAGATATCGGCGCAAACCATTATGGCTACACCTTC.

This clone was found a few times. The chain uses TRBV10-2 and TRBJ2-3, with D possibly TRBD2 on 6 matching bases. V lost 6 bases and J 1 base, leaving 8 bases between the germline ends. The CDR3 covers 13 residues. The germline V gene has CDR1 WSHSY and CDR2 SAAADI. CDR3 nucleotide sequence: TGCGCCAGCAGGGACTACCGCACAGATACGCAGTATTTT. The encoded protein is CASRDYRTDTQYF.

This sequence joins TRBV7-3 and TRBJ1-1; no reliable D call. Germline CDR1 and CDR2: SGHTA and FQGTGA. The CDR3 runs to 16 residues. The V end lost 4 bases, the J end lost 1 base, and 16 bases lay between the germline ends. CDR3 in amino acids: CASSSTAGRPNTEAFF. As DNA, the CDR3 is TGTGCCAGCAGCTCTACAGCGGGCCGGCCGAACACTGAAGCTTTCTTT. The variable domain in full, with the rest retrieved from reference TRBV7-3 and TRBJ1-1, is GAGVSQTPSNKVTEKGKYVELRCDPISGHTALYWYRQSLGQGPEFLIYFQGTGAADDSGLPNDRFFAVRPEGSVSTLKIQRTERGDSAVYLCASSSTAGRPNTEAFFGQGTRLTVV.

The genes are TRBV4-1 and TRBJ1-6, with D uncertain. The CDR3 sequence is 16 residues long. From germline, CDR1 is MGHRA and CDR2 YSYEKL. V was trimmed by 0 bases and J by 2 bases, leaving 8 bases between them. CDR3 nucleotide sequence: TGCGCCAGCAGCCAAGATCATAGGCCCTATAATTCACCCCTCCACTTT. It codes for CASSQDHRPYNSPLHF.

The chain uses TRBV11-2 and TRBJ1-5, with 7 bases fitting TRBD1. Germline loops: CDR1 SGHAT, CDR2 FQNNGV. J was trimmed by 4 bases and V by 4 bases; bases with no gene match: 7. The CDR3 is 15 amino acids. The CDR3 DNA sequence: TGTGCCAGCAGCTCCGACAGGGTGGGGAATCAGCCCCAGCATTTT. Translating gives CASSSDRVGNQPQHF.

This sequence joins TRBV5-1 and TRBJ2-5; D assignment may be TRBD1 or TRBD2 (5 bases each). Trimming stripped 4 bases from V and 1 base from J, with 8 bases between. In germline, CDR1 is SGHRS, CDR2 YFSETQ. This CDR3 is built from 13 residues. The CDR3 loop reads CASSRDRQETQYF. As DNA, the CDR3 is TGCGCCAGCAGCAGGGACCGCCAAGAGACCCAGTACTTC. Full variable domain (missing parts from reference TRBV5-1 and TRBJ2-5): KAGVTQTPRYLIKTRGQQVTLSCSPISGHRSVSWYQQTPGQGLQFLFEYFSETQRNKGNFPGRFSGRQFSNSRSEMNVSTLELGDSALYLCASSRDRQETQYFGPGTRLLVL.

The chain is built from TRBV5-1 and TRBJ2-6; D assignment may be TRBD1 or TRBD2 (6 bases each). The CDR3 sequence is 18 residues long. V lost 5 bases and J 5 bases, leaving 23 bases between the germline ends. The germline CDR1 and CDR2 sequences are SGHRS and YFSETQ. The CDR3 nucleotides are TGCGCCAGCAGGATGGGGGTAACCCCGGGGGCCTGGGCCAACGTCCTGACTTTC. Translated, it gives CASRMGVTPGAWANVLTF. The full variable domain, its missing parts supplied by reference TRBV5-1 and TRBJ2-6, is KAGVTQTPRYLIKTRGQQVTLSCSPISGHRSVSWYQQTPGQGLQFLFEYFSETQRNKGNFPGRFSGRQFSNSRSEMNVSTLELGDSALYLCASRMGVTPGAWANVLTFGAGSRLTVL.

The J gene is TRBJ2-7, the V gene TRBV9; no firm D call. Per germline, CDR1 SGDLS and CDR2 YYNGEE. V was pared by 0 bases and J by 0 bases, with 4 bases between. The CDR3 contains 13 residues. The CDR3: CASSVGDSYEQYF. The CDR3 DNA follows: TGTGCCAGCAGCGTAGGGGACTCCTACGAGCAGTACTTC.

This chain links TRBV30 with TRBJ1-2; D may be TRBD1 (6 bases). V was cut by 3 bases and J by 6 bases, with 14 bases left in between. CDR1 and CDR2 (germline): GTSNPN, SVGIG (reference sequence). The CDR3 sequence is 13 residues long. DNA for the CDR3: TGTGCCTGGAGGAGTACAGGGCGAGATGGCTACACCTTC. Translation gives CAWRSTGRDGYTF.

The table lists this clone with a count of one. The chain employs TRBV5-8 and TRBJ2-2, with 7 bases matching TRBD1. Trimming took 3 bases from V and 3 from J; bases not matched to a gene: 8. CDR3 length: 16 residues. The germline V gene has CDR1 SGHTS and CDR2 YDEGEE. The CDR3 protein is CASSSRQGFYTGELFF. The CDR3 bases are TGTGCCAGCAGCTCACGACAGGGTTTCTACACCGGGGAGCTGTTTTTT.

The CDR3 region has the DNA TGTGCCAGCAGCGCACAACAGGGGGGAGGTCTGGAGACCCAGTACTTC. Its translation: CASSAQQGGGLETQYF. The rearrangement joins TRBV9 to TRBJ2-5, with 8 nucleotides matching TRBD1. V shed 3 bases, J shed 5 bases, and the junction held 12 bases outside the gene matches. CDR1 is SGDLS, CDR2 YYNGEE, per germline. The CDR3 consists of 16 residues.

The chain is built from TRBV2 and TRBJ1-2, with TRBD1 matching over 7 bases. Trimming took 6 bases from V and 0 from J; bases not matched to a gene: 7. The germline gives CDR1 SNHLY, CDR2 FYNNEI. The CDR3 is made up of 15 amino acids. As DNA, the CDR3 is TGTGCCAGCAGGGAGGACAGGACGTCTAACTATGGCTACACCTTC. Translated, it gives CASREDRTSNYGYTF. The full variable domain, its missing parts supplied by reference TRBV2 and TRBJ1-2, is EPEVTQTPSHQVTQMGQEVILRCVPISNHLYFYWYRQILGQKVEFLVSFYNNEISEKSEIFDDQFSVERPDGSNFTLKIRSTKLEDSAMYFCASREDRTSNYGYTFGSGTRLTVV.

This clone was detected only once. The chain has TRBV6-2 or TRBV6-3 and TRBJ2-1; the match to TRBD1 covers 10 bases. Per the germline V gene, CDR1 is MNHEY and CDR2 is SVGEGT. Trimming cost V 6 bases and J 3 bases; bases outside gene matches: 14. CDR3 length: 18 residues. This chain's CDR3 is CASSKSGTGAFIYNEQFF. In nucleotides, the CDR3 is TGTGCCAGCAGCAAATCCGGGACAGGGGCCTTTATCTACAATGAGCAGTTCTTC.

The chain carries TRBV6-5 and TRBJ2-7, with D hard to call. The CDR3 consists of 15 residues. V gave up 6 bases and J gave up 2 bases, with 17 bases separating them. Germline V gives CDR1 MNHEY, CDR2 SVGAGI. The CDR3 DNA is TGTGCCAGCAGGGTCCAGAACACCCACCCCTACGAGCAGTACTTC. Its protein is CASRVQNTHPYEQYF.

The table lists this clone with a count of one. The CDR3 spells CASSGGLAYFF. CDR3 bases: TGTGCCAGCAGCGGGGGACTAGCATATTTCTTC. The rearrangement joins TRBV6-4 to TRBJ2-1; 9 nucleotides align to TRBD2. Trimming at V came to 6 bases and at J to 16 bases, leaving 7 bases not matched to a gene. CDR1 is MRHNA, CDR2 SNTAGT, per germline. The CDR3 length is 11 residues.

The gene calls are TRBV4-2 and TRBJ1-3; possible D gene TRBD1, 6 bases. Germline lookup yields CDR1 LGHNA and CDR2 YNFKEQ. CDR3 size: 17 residues. V dropped 2 bases and J dropped 0 bases, with 14 bases sitting between them. Here the CDR3 DNA reads TGTGCCAGCAGCCAACTAACGGACAGCTTCTCTGGAAACACCATATATTTT. Protein product: CASSQLTDSFSGNTIYF.

The chain links TRBV11-2 to TRBJ1-2; D gene unclear. V dropped 2 bases and J dropped 0 bases, with 13 bases sitting between them. This CDR3 has 16 residues. CDR1 SGHAT and CDR2 FQNNGV come from the germline V gene. CDR3 sequence reads: CASSLSSTTPNYGYTF. CDR3 nucleotides: TGTGCCAGCAGCTTATCGTCTACAACTCCTAACTATGGCTACACCTTC. The entire variable domain, with the rest obtained from reference TRBV11-2 and TRBJ1-2, is as follows: EAGVAQSPRYKIIEKRQSVAFWCNPISGHATLYWYQQILGQGPKLLIQFQNNGVVDDSQLPKDRFSAERLKGVDSTLKIQPAKLEDSAVYLCASSLSSTTPNYGYTFGSGTRLTVV.

The chain links TRBV7-3 to TRBJ2-1; TRBD2 matches 7 bases. The CDR3 extends over 16 amino acids. Trimming at V came to 4 bases and at J to 5 bases, leaving 11 bases not matched to a gene. The germline gives CDR1 SGHTA, CDR2 FQGTGA. The CDR3: CASSSQGAGLHNEQFF. In nucleotides, the CDR3 is TGTGCCAGCAGCTCCCAGGGAGCGGGGTTACACAATGAGCAGTTCTTC. Supplemented by reference TRBV7-3 and TRBJ2-1, the full variable domain reads GAGVSQTPSNKVTEKGKYVELRCDPISGHTALYWYRQSLGQGPEFLIYFQGTGAADDSGLPNDRFFAVRPEGSVSTLKIQRTERGDSAVYLCASSSQGAGLHNEQFFGPGTRLTVL.

The rearrangement links TRBV5-6 to TRBJ1-2; maybe TRBD1 (6 bases). The V end was cut by 4 bases, the J end by 4 bases, with 11 bases between. The germline gives CDR1 SGHDT, CDR2 YYEEEE. The CDR3 has 13 residues. In DNA, the CDR3 is TGTGCCAGCAGCCTCGGACAGATCTATGGCTACACCTTC. Translation: CASSLGQIYGYTF. The full variable domain, completed using reference TRBV5-6 and TRBJ1-2, is DAGVTQSPTHLIKTRGQQVTLRCSPKSGHDTVSWYQQALGQGPQFIFQYYEEEERQRGNFPDRFSGHQFPNYSSELNVNALLLGDSALYLCASSLGQIYGYTFGSGTRLTVV.

The V and J genes are TRBV2 and TRBJ2-7; TRBD2 matches 7 bases. The V gene's germline CDR1 is SNHLY and CDR2 FYNNEI. There are 13 residues in the CDR3. The junction had 3 bases not matched to a gene; V was cut back by 1 base and J by 6 bases. In DNA form, the CDR3 reads TGTGCCAGCAGTGAAGTTTGGGGGGGCGAGCAGTACTTC. It encodes CASSEVWGGEQYF.

The V gene is TRBV7-2, the J gene TRBJ2-1; a weak D match, TRBD1 (5 bases). The CDR3 covers 15 residues. Germline loops: CDR1 SGHTA, CDR2 FQGNSA. Between the trimmed V and J ends, which lost 0 bases and 9 bases, there was a span of 15 bases. CDR3 amino acids: CASSLALRAVGEQFF. CDR3 nucleotides: TGTGCCAGCAGCTTAGCGCTCAGGGCGGTCGGTGAGCAGTTCTTC. Drawing the rest from reference TRBV7-2 and TRBJ2-1, the complete variable domain is GAGVSQSPSNKVTEKGKDVELRCDPISGHTALYWYRQSLGQGLEFLIYFQGNSAPDKSGLPSDRFSAERTGGSVSTLTIQRTQQEDSAVYLCASSLALRAVGEQFFGPGTRLTVL.

J is TRBJ2-2 and V is TRBV5-1, with TRBD2 matching over 10 bases. Germline CDR1 SGHRS, CDR2 YFSETQ. Trimming removed 3 bases from V and 4 bases from J; junction bases left unmatched: 9. The CDR3 runs to 17 residues. The CDR3 is CASSSGSSGSGTGELFF. The CDR3 DNA reads as TGCGCCAGCAGCTCGGGATCTAGCGGGAGTGGCACCGGGGAGCTGTTTTTT.

The genes are TRBV19 and TRBJ1-2, with a weak D call TRBD1 (5 bases). V lost 6 bases to trimming and J lost 3 bases, with 11 bases between them. The CDR3 runs 13 residues. Looked up from germline, CDR1 is LNHDA and CDR2 is SQIVND (reference sequence). The DNA for the CDR3 is TGTGCCAGTAGCAAGGGGCGGGACTATGGCTACACCTTC. This encodes CASSKGRDYGYTF.